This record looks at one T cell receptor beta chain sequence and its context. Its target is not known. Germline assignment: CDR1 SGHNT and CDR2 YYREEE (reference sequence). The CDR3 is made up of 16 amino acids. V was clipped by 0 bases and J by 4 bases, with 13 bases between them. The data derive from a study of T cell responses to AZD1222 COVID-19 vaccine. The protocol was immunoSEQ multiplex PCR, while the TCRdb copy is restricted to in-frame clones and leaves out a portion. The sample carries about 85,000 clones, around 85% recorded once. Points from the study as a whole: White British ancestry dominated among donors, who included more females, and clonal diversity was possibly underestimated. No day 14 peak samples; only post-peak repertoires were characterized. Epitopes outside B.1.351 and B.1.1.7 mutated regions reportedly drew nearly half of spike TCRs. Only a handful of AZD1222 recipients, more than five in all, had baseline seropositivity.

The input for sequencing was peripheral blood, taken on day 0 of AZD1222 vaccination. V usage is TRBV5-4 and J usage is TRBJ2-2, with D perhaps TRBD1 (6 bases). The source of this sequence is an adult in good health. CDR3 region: CASSLVRGFGTGELFF. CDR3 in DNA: TGTGCCAGCAGCTTGGTCAGGGGTTTCGGCACCGGGGAGCTGTTTTTT. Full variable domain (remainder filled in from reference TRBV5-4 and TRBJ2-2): ETGVTQSPTHLIKTRGQQVTLRCSSQSGHNTVSWYQQALGQGPQFIFQYYREEENGRGNFPPRFSGLQFPNYSSELNVNALELDDSALYLCASSLVRGFGTGELFFGEGSRLTVL.